The present T cell receptor beta chain was sequenced within a study of blood T cell repertoires in COVID-19. The wider study: Sites across the United States, Italy and Spain contributed samples from acute and convalescent COVID-19.

Per the authors' pipeline: Amplification with reference gene primers provided the estimates of nucleated cell counts. TCRdb's table, derived via immunoSEQ multiplex PCR, lists solely in-frame clones and lacks some. The V and J calls and the clone size are those of that table, but D and trimming were determined from the DNA. This table holds around 57,000 clones, about 81% found once. The V gene's germline CDR1 is ENHRY and CDR2 SYGVKD. V was trimmed by 6 bases and J by 5 bases, leaving 8 bases between them. CDR3 size: 13 residues. The chain recombines TRBV10-3 with TRBJ1-6; unclear D gene. The sequence was collected from a woman aged 60-70 years with acute or convalescent COVID-19. The sequencing sample was made of peripheral blood. The CDR3 DNA reads TGTGCCATCAGAAGCACCGATAATTCACCCCTCCACTTT. Amino acid sequence: CAIRSTDNSPLHF.